This T cell receptor (beta chain) is drawn from a study of regulatory T cells in long-lasting Graves disease. For the study at large: Patients met the persistent Graves' disease definition after over 5 years of antithyroid drugs with positive TSH receptor antibodies.

Study findings and constraints: Persistent patients shared more public clonotypes (under 3,000) than newly diagnosed patients (around 1,000). Newly diagnosed Graves' patients had higher TCR diversity than persistent ones.

This sample's time point: persistent/refractory GD, antithyroid drugs over 5 years with positive TRAb. Isolated PBMC RNA provided the starting material for the TCR library. EDTA tubes received approximately 8.4 milliliters of collected peripheral blood. Sequencing libraries for TCR beta were prepared with iRepertoire HTBI primers and Arm-PCR of CDR3 regions. One entry per CDR3 protein, called by TCRdb with MiXCR from the multiplex PCR reads. The sample lists around 460,000 distinct CDR3 sequences; 22% were seen once. To note about this clonotype: What it binds is unknown. This may come from a read error, since a much larger clone is one base off.

Germline V gives CDR1 SQVTM, CDR2 ANQGSEA. The CDR3 loop spans 11 amino acids. Deletions cut 8 bases from V and 3 bases from J, with 10 bases between. The sample in question was peripheral blood mononuclear cells (PBMCs), obtained when the disease was refractory, from a patient treated with antithyroid drugs. The clonotype comes from a female donor with Graves disease. This chain links TRBV29-1 with TRBJ1-1; D uncertain. CDR3 amino acids: CSIVRDTEAFF. In DNA form, the CDR3 reads TGCAGCATTGTTAGAGACACTGAAGCTTTCTTT.